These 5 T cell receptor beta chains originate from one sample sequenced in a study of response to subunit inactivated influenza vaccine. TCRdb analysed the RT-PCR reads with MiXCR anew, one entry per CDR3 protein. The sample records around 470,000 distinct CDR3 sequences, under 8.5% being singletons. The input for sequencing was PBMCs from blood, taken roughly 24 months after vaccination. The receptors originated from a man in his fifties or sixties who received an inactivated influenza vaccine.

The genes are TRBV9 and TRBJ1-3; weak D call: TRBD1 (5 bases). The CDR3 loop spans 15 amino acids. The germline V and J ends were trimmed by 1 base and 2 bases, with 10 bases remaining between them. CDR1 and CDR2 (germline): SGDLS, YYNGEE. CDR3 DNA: TGTGCCAGCAGCGTATACGGGGGGGCTGGAAACACCATATATTTT. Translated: CASSVYGGAGNTIYF.

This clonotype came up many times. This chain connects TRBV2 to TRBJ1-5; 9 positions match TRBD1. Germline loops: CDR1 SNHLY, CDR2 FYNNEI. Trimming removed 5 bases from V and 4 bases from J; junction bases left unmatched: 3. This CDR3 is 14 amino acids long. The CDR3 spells CASSYGQGNQPQHF. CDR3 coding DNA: TGTGCCAGCAGTTACGGACAGGGGAATCAGCCCCAGCATTTT.

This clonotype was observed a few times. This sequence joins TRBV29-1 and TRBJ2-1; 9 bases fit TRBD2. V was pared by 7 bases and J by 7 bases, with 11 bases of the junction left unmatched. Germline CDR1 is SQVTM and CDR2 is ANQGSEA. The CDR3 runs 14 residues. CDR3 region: CSAETSGFENEQFF. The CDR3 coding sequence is TGCAGCGCCGAAACTAGCGGGTTCGAGAATGAGCAGTTCTTC.

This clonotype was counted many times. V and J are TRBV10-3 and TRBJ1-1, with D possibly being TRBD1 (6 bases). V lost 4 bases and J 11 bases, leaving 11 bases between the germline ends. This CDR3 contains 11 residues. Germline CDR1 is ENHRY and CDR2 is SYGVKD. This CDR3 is CAISGGGSAFF. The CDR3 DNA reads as TGTGCCATCAGTGGAGGGGGGTCCGCTTTCTTT.

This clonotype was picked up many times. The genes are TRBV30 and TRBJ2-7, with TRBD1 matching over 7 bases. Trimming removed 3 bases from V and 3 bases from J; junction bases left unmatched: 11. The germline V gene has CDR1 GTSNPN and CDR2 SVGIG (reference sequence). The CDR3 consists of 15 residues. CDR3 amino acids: CAWSAGQGVVYEQYF. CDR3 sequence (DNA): TGTGCCTGGAGCGCCGGGCAGGGGGTAGTCTACGAGCAGTACTTC.